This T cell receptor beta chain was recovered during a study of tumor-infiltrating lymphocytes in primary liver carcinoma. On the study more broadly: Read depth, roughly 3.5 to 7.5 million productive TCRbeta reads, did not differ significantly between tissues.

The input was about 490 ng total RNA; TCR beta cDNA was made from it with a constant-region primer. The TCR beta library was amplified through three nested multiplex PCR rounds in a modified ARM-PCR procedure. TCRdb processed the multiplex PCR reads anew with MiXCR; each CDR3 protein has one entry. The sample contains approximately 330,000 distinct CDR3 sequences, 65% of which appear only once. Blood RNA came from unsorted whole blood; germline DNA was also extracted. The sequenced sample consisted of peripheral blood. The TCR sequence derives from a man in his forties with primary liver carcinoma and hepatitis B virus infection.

CDR3 residues: CASTPGTSGIEASYNEQFF. CDR3 DNA: TGTGCCAGCACCCCCGGGACTAGCGGGATAGAGGCTTCCTACAATGAGCAGTTCTTC. The chain carries TRBV6-2 or TRBV6-3 and TRBJ2-1; 13 nucleotides align to TRBD2. V lost 7 bases and J lost 1; bases outside the gene matches: 13. Germline CDR1 reads MNHEY; CDR2 reads SVGEGT. The CDR3 is 19 residues long.